The sequence of this T cell receptor (beta chain) was determined in a study of blood T cells in healthy people across ages. Study results and limitations: Unsorted PBMCs prevented conclusive naive versus antigen-experienced comparison.

Germline assignment: CDR1 DFQATT and CDR2 SNEGSKA (reference sequence). This CDR3 contains 17 residues. A sample-barcoded 5' primer and a J-beta primer mix were used in a second PCR of roughly 7 to 11 cycles. TCRdb used MiXCR to reprocess the 5' RACE reads, holding one entry per CDR3 protein. The sample lists 600,000 to 850,000 distinct CDR3 sequences, about 25% occurring once. Note on this clonotype: Antigen unknown. One end of the junction fails to match germline, which may point to a read error.

This sample was shared with a second study, whose subject was T cells of mothers and their children.

This chain joins TRBV20-1 and TRBJ2-1; TRBD2 matches at 7 bases. The receptor was isolated from a boy between 5 and 17 years old in good health. Sequencing was carried out using blood. CDR3 nucleotides: TGCAGTGCTTCGGGACTAAAACGCAGCGAGCCTATCAATGAGCAATTCTTC. Translated: CSASGLKRSEPINEQFF.